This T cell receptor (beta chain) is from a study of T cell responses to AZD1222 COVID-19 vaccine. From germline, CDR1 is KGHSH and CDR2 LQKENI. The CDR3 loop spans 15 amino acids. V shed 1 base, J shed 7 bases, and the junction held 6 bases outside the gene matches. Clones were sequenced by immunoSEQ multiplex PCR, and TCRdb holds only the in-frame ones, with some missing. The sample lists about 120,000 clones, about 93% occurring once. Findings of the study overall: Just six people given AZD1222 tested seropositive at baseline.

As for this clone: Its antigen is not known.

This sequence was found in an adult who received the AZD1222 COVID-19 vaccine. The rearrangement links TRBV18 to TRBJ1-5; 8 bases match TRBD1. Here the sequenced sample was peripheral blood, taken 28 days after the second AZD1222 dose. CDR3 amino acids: CASSPQETGGQPQHF. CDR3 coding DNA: TGTGCCAGCTCACCACAGGAAACAGGGGGACAGCCCCAGCATTTT.